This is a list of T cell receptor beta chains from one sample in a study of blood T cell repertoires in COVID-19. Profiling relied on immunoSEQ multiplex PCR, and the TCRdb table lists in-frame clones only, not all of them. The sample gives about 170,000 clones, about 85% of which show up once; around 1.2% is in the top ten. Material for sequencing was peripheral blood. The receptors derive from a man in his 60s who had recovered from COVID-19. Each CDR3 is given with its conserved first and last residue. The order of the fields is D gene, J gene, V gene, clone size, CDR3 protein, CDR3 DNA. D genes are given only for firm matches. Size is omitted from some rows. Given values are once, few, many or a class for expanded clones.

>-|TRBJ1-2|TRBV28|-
CASSLGREGYTF
TGTGCCAGCAGTTTAGGCAGGGAAGGCTACACCTTC
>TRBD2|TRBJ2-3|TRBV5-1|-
CASSSIAGALTDTQYF
TGCGCCAGCAGCTCGATAGCGGGGGCCCTCACAGATACGCAGTATTTT
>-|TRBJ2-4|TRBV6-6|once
CASTDLRDLAKNIQYF
TGTGCCAGCACCGACCTCAGGGACTTAGCCAAAAACATTCAGTACTTC
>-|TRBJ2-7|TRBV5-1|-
CASSPTGTFNYEQYF
TGCGCCAGCAGCCCCACAGGGACCTTTAACTACGAGCAGTACTTC
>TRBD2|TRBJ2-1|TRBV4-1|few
CASSQPLRAGGPYNEQFF
TGCGCCAGCAGCCAACCTCTTAGAGCGGGGGGACCCTACAATGAGCAGTTCTTC
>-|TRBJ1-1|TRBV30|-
CAWRRRDTEAFF
TGTGCCTGGAGGAGGCGTGACACTGAAGCTTTCTTT
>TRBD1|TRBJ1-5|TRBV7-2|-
CASSLNQIQGGQEPQHF
TGTGCCAGCAGCTTGAATCAGATACAGGGGGGACAGGAGCCCCAGCATTTT
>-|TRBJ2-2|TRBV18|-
CASSLASTGYAGELFF
TGTGCCAGCTCTTTGGCGAGTACAGGGTACGCCGGGGAGCTGTTTTTT
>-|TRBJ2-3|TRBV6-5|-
CASTDPAVATQYF
TGTGCCAGCACCGACCCTGCGGTCGCAACGCAGTATTTT
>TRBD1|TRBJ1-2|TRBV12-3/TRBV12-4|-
CASSRRTGDGYTF
TGTGCCAGCAGTCGGAGGACAGGGGACGGCTACACCTTC
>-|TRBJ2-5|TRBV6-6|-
CASSYPSGGLETQYF
TGTGCCAGCAGTTATCCCTCCGGGGGGCTAGAGACCCAGTACTTC
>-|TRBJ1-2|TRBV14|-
CASSLTLAGGYGYTF
TGTGCCAGCAGCCTAACCCTCGCGGGGGGCTATGGCTACACCTTC
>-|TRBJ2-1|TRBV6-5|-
CASSYLSTGRNEQFF
TGTGCCAGCAGTTACTTATCGACAGGGAGGAATGAGCAGTTCTTC
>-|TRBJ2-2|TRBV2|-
CASSGTLHTGELFF
TGTGCCAGCAGCGGGACTTTACACACCGGGGAGCTGTTTTTT
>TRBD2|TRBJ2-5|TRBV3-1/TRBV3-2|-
CASSPPGGNQETQYF
TGTGCCAGCAGCCCCCCGGGGGGGAACCAAGAGACCCAGTACTTC
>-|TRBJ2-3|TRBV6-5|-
CASSRHADTQYF
TGTGCCAGCAGTCGACACGCAGATACGCAGTATTTT
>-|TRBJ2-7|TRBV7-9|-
CASSLVDWTSFSYEQYF
TGTGCCAGCAGCTTAGTAGATTGGACATCCTTTTCCTACGAGCAGTACTTC
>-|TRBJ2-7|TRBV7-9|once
CASSLTGEQYF
TGTGCCAGCAGCTTAACGGGCGAGCAGTACTTC
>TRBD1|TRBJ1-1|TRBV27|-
CASSLAGGTEAFF
TGTGCCAGCAGTTTGGCAGGGGGCACTGAAGCTTTCTTT
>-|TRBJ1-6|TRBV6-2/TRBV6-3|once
CASSYPGNYNSPLHF
TGTGCCAGCAGTTACCCAGGGAACTATAATTCACCCCTCCACTTT
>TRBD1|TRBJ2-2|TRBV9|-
CASSVSSRGHGGELFF
TGTGCCAGCAGCGTAAGCTCCAGGGGGCATGGCGGGGAGCTGTTTTTT
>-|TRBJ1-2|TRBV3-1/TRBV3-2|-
CASSQTGTTYGYTF
TGTGCCAGCAGCCAAACCGGGACAACTTACGGCTACACCTTC
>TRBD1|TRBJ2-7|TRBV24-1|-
CATSDISGTGAYEQYF
TGTGCCACCAGTGATATTTCCGGGACAGGGGCCTACGAGCAGTACTTC
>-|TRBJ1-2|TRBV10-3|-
CAIHPGEGGYTF
TGTGCCATTCACCCTGGCGAGGGCGGCTACACCTTC
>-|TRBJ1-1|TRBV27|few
CASRNTLRGTGYTEAFF
TGTGCCAGCAGAAATACCCTCCGGGGGACGGGCTACACTGAAGCTTTCTTT
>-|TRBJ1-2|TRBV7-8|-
CASSLVGTGPGGYGYTF
TGTGCCAGCAGCTTAGTAGGAACCGGTCCGGGGGGCTATGGCTACACCTTC
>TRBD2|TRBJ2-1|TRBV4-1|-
CASSQGDYTNEQFF
TGCGCCAGCAGCCAAGGGGACTACACCAATGAGCAGTTCTTC
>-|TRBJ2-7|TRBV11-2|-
CASSQQGYEQYF
TGTGCCAGCAGCCAGCAGGGCTACGAGCAGTACTTC
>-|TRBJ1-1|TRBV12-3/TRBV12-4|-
CASSLAKNTEAFF
TGTGCCAGCAGTTTAGCTAAGAACACTGAAGCTTTCTTT
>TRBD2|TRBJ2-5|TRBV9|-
CASSVGGFETQYF
TGTGCCAGCAGCGTCGGGGGGTTCGAGACCCAGTACTTC
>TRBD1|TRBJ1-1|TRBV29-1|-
CSVLGQMNTEAFF
TGCAGCGTTCTGGGACAGATGAACACTGAAGCTTTCTTT
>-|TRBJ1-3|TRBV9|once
CASSALQGPGNTIYF
TGTGCCAGCAGCGCCTTACAGGGACCTGGAAACACCATATATTTT
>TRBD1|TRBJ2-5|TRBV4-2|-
CASSQGDRAEETQYF
TGTGCCAGCAGCCAGGGGGACAGGGCTGAAGAGACCCAGTACTTC
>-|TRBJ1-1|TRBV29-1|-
CSVVETAVMNTEAFF
TGCAGCGTTGTGGAGACAGCCGTTATGAACACTGAAGCTTTCTTT
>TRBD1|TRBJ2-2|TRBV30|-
CAWVRQGGNTGELFF
TGTGCCTGGGTTAGACAGGGTGGTAATACCGGGGAGCTGTTTTTT
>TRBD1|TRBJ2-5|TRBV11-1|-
CASSNRDRGVGETQYF
TGTGCCAGCAGTAACCGGGACAGGGGAGTCGGGGAGACCCAGTACTTC
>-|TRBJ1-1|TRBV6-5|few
CASSSQGGNEAFF
TGTGCCAGCAGTTCACAGGGTGGGAATGAAGCTTTCTTT
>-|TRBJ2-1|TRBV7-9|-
CASSLGRGDEQFF
TGTGCCAGCAGCTTAGGCAGGGGCGATGAGCAGTTCTTC
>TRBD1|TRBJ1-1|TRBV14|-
CASSRLGRTGRLRNTEAFF
TGTGCCAGCAGCCGATTGGGACGGACAGGGAGGTTAAGGAACACTGAAGCTTTCTTT
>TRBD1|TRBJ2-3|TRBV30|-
CAWSVGQGADTQYF
TGTGCCTGGAGTGTAGGGCAGGGGGCAGATACGCAGTATTTT
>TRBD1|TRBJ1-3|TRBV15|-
CATSREGAGGTGNTIYF
TGTGCCACCAGCAGAGAAGGAGCAGGGGGAACGGGAAACACCATATATTTT
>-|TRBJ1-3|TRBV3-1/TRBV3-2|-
CASSQGEGTIYF
TGTGCCAGCAGCCAAGGAGAGGGCACCATATATTTT
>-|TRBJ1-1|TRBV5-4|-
CASSGPGQPLEAFF
TGTGCCAGCAGCGGACCGGGACAACCCCTGGAAGCTTTCTTT
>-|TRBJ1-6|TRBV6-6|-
CASSYAGSYNSPLHF
TGTGCCAGCAGTTACGCCGGGTCCTATAATTCACCCCTCCACTTT
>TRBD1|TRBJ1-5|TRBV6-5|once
CASIIQGLLNQPQHF
TGTGCCAGCATTATACAGGGGTTGCTGAATCAGCCCCAGCATTTT
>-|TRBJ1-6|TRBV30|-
CAWSFSRSSSYNSPLHF
TGTGCCTGGAGTTTTTCTCGTTCGAGCTCCTATAATTCACCCCTCCACTTT